Listed below are T cell receptor beta chains from one sample, sequenced in a study of blood T cell repertoires in COVID-19. Profiled with immunoSEQ multiplex PCR; TCRdb holds only in-frame clones, not every one. The table lists 130,000 or so clones, 84% of them singletons, with 9% to 15% in the top ten. Sequenced: peripheral blood. These receptors all come from a woman aged 55-69 years with acute or convalescent COVID-19. Each CDR3 is given with its conserved first and last residue. Each record gives: J gene, V gene, D gene, clone size, CDR3 DNA, CDR3 protein. A D gene is named only where the DNA matches it firmly. Only some rows state a clone size, as once, few, many or a class for expanded clones.

TRBJ1-2 | TRBV19 | NA | NA | TGTGCCAGTAGGACGCGGGGGGCGATGGGCTATGGCTACACCTTC | CASRTRGAMGYGYTF
TRBJ2-3 | TRBV29-1 | NA | NA | TGCAGCGTAAGACAGACAACGCAGTATTTT | CSVRQTTQYF
TRBJ1-4 | TRBV11-2 | NA | NA | TGTGCCAGCAGCCCCCTGGGGCAGGCACCACTGTTTTTT | CASSPLGQAPLFF
TRBJ2-1 | TRBV5-4 | NA | NA | TGTGCCAGCAGCTTGCAGGGTCTAAGCTCCTACAATGAGCAGTTCTTC | CASSLQGLSSYNEQFF
TRBJ2-4 | TRBV24-1 | NA | few | TGTGCCACCTCCGGGGGTCCCGTGGACATTCAGTACTTC | CATSGGPVDIQYF
TRBJ1-1 | TRBV5-1 | TRBD1 | NA | TGCACCAGCAGCTTGGAGGTGACAGGGACTGAAGCTTTCTTT | CTSSLEVTGTEAFF
TRBJ1-2 | TRBV5-8 | NA | NA | TGTGCCAGCAGCCCGAACCCTACAGGGTACCACACCTTC | CASSPNPTGYHTF
TRBJ2-2 | TRBV12-3/TRBV12-4 | NA | NA | TGTGCCAGCTGGAGGGGGAACACCGGGGAGCTGTTTTTT | CASWRGNTGELFF
TRBJ1-1 | TRBV11-2 | NA | NA | TGTGCCAGCAGCTTGGGGGCAGGGGAAGCTTTCTTT | CASSLGAGEAFF
TRBJ2-6 | TRBV19 | NA | NA | TGTGCCAGTAGTATTACTGGGGCCAACGTCCTGACTTTC | CASSITGANVLTF
TRBJ2-2 | TRBV24-1 | NA | NA | TGTGCCACCAGTGATCCCGTGGCCTCCCGGGGGGGGGAGCTGTTTTTT | CATSDPVASRGGELFF
TRBJ1-5 | TRBV24-1 | TRBD1 | NA | TGTGCCACCAGTGACCCCAGGGGGAATCAGCCCCAGCATTTT | CATSDPRGNQPQHF
TRBJ1-6 | TRBV12-3/TRBV12-4 | TRBD1 | NA | TGTGCCACCGGACAGGGGTCTTTTTCACCCCTCCACTTT | CATGQGSFSPLHF
TRBJ1-2 | TRBV4-1 | TRBD1 | NA | TGCGCCAGCAGCCCAAACCGAATTCTCGGTGACAGGGGCTTTGGCTACACCTTC | CASSPNRILGDRGFGYTF
TRBJ1-4 | TRBV4-1 | NA | few | TGCGCCAGCAGCCAAGAATTGGTGAGGGGGTATGAAAAACTGTTTTTT | CASSQELVRGYEKLFF
TRBJ2-2 | TRBV10-1 | NA | NA | TGCGCCAGCAGTCTAACCACGAGGACCGGGGAGCTGTTTTTT | CASSLTTRTGELFF
TRBJ2-2 | TRBV7-9 | TRBD2 | once | TGTGCCAGCAGCTTTCTGAGGGTTGGGACTAGTCACACCGGGGAGCTGTTTTTT | CASSFLRVGTSHTGELFF
TRBJ2-2 | TRBV4-1 | TRBD2 | NA | TGCGCCAGCAGCCAAGTGGGACTAGCGGGGGGCGGGTACACCGGGGAGCTGTTTTTT | CASSQVGLAGGGYTGELFF
TRBJ1-2 | TRBV19 | NA | NA | TGTGCCAGTAGTACCTCCGGACAGAGTGTTGGCTACACCTTC | CASSTSGQSVGYTF
TRBJ2-3 | TRBV11-2 | TRBD2 | NA | TGTGCCAGCAGCTCCATTAGCGGGGAGAAGACAGATACGCAGTATTTT | CASSSISGEKTDTQYF
TRBJ2-1 | TRBV6-4 | NA | NA | TGTGCCAGCAGTGACTCTAGAAACGAGCAGTTCTTC | CASSDSRNEQFF
TRBJ2-1 | TRBV7-7 | TRBD2 | NA | TGTGCCAGCAGCACGGGACTAGCGGGGGGGTACAATGAGCAGTTCTTC | CASSTGLAGGYNEQFF
TRBJ1-2 | TRBV27 | TRBD1 | NA | TGTGCCAGCAGTACCCTTCGAGACAGGGGCGGGTATGGCTACACCTTC | CASSTLRDRGGYGYTF
TRBJ1-4 | TRBV2 | NA | NA | TGTGCCAGCAGTGAAGCGATGGCTGAAAAACTGTTTTTT | CASSEAMAEKLFF
TRBJ1-1 | TRBV7-3 | NA | NA | TGTGCCAGCAGCTTTGCGATGAGCACTGAAGCTTTCTTT | CASSFAMSTEAFF
TRBJ2-2 | TRBV5-1 | NA | NA | TGCGCCAGCAGCTTCCCCGGGGGGCGGACCGGGGAGCTGTTTTTT | CASSFPGGRTGELFF
TRBJ1-1 | TRBV19 | TRBD1 | NA | TGTGCCAGTAGTCTTAGACAGGGGGCCTACACTGAAGCTTTCTTT | CASSLRQGAYTEAFF
TRBJ1-2 | TRBV6-2/TRBV6-3 | NA | NA | TGTGCCAGCAGTCCAGGACTACATGGCTACACCTTC | CASSPGLHGYTF
TRBJ1-5 | TRBV5-1 | NA | few | TGCGCCAGCAGCCCGACAGGCCTTAGCAATCAGCCCCAGCATTTT | CASSPTGLSNQPQHF
TRBJ1-1 | TRBV18 | NA | few | TGTGCCAGCTCCACAGGTGGGAACACTGAAGCTTTCTTT | CASSTGGNTEAFF
TRBJ2-2 | TRBV29-1 | NA | NA | TGCAGCGTGGCCGGGGGCACCGGGGAGCTGTTTTTT | CSVAGGTGELFF
TRBJ1-1 | TRBV5-4 | NA | NA | TGTGCCAGCAGCCCTCCCCGGGTTGGGGGGAGGGCTGAAGCTTTCTTT | CASSPPRVGGRAEAFF
TRBJ1-5 | TRBV10-2 | TRBD1 | few | TGCGCCAGCAGCAAAACCGGGACAGGGTTTAGCAATCAGCCCCAGCATTTT | CASSKTGTGFSNQPQHF
TRBJ2-2 | TRBV2 | NA | NA | TGTGCCAGCAGAACGGGTTACTCGGACACCGGGGAGCTGTTTTTT | CASRTGYSDTGELFF
TRBJ1-1 | TRBV18 | NA | NA | TGTGCCAGCTCACAATCCAGCGGGGGCATGGCTGAAGCTTTCTTT | CASSQSSGGMAEAFF
TRBJ1-3 | TRBV29-1 | NA | once | TGCAGCGTTGCTAGGGGCGCGGGGAACACCATATATTTT | CSVARGAGNTIYF
TRBJ1-3 | TRBV7-5 | NA | once | TGTGTCAGAAGCCTACAGGGCTCTGGAAACACCATATATTTT | CVRSLQGSGNTIYF
TRBJ2-5 | TRBV5-1 | NA | NA | TGCGCCAGCAGCTTGGCTGTGACAGTACCTCCTCAAGAGACCCAGTACTTC | CASSLAVTVPPQETQYF
TRBJ2-1 | TRBV19 | TRBD2 | once | TGTGCCAGTAGCCCCGGGACTAGCGGGGGGGACAATGAGCAGTTCTTC | CASSPGTSGGDNEQFF